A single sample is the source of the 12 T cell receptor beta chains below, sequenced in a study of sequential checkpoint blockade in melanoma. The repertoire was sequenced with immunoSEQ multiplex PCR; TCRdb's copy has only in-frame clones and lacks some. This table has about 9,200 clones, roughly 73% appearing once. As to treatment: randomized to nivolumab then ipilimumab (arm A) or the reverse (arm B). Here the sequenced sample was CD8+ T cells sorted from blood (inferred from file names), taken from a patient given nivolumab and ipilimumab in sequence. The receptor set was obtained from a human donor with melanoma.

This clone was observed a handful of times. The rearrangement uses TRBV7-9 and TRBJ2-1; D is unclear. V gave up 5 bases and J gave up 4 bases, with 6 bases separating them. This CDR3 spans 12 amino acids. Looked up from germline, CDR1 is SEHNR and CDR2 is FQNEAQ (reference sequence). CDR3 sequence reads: CASSTSYNEQFF. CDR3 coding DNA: TGTGCCAGCAGCACCAGTTACAATGAGCAGTTCTTC.

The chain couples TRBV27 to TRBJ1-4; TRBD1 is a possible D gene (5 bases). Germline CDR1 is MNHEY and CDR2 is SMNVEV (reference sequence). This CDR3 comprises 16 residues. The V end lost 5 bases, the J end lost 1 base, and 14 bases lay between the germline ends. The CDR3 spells CASSPPGGGTNEKLFF. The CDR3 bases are TGTGCCAGCAGTCCTCCGGGGGGAGGAACTAATGAAAAACTGTTTTTT.

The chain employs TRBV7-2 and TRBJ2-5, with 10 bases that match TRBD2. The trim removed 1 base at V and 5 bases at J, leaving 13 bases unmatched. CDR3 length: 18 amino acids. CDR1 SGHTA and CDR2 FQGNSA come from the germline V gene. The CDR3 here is CASSLGTFSGRMVETQYF. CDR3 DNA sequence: TGTGCCAGCAGCTTAGGGACATTTAGCGGGAGGATGGTGGAGACCCAGTACTTC.

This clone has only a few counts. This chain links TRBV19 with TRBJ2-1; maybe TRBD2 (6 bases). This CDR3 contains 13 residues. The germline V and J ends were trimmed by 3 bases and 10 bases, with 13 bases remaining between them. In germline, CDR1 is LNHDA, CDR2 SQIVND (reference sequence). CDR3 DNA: TGTGCCAGTAGTATGGGGAGGACGGGGGAGCAGTTCTTC. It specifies CASSMGRTGEQFF.

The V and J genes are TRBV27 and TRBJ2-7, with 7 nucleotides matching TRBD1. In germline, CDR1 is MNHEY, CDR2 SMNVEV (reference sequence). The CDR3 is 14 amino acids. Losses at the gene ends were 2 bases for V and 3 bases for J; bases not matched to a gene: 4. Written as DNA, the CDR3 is TGTGCCAGCAGTTTACGGACAGGTAGCTACGAGCAGTACTTC. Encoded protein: CASSLRTGSYEQYF.

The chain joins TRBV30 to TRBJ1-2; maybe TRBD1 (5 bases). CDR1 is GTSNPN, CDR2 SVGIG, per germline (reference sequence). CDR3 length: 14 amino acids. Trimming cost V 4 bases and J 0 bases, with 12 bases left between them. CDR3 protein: CAWNQGGPNYGYTF. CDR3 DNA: TGTGCCTGGAACCAGGGAGGGCCTAACTATGGCTACACCTTC. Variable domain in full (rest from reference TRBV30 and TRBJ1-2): SQTIHQWPATLVQPVGSPLSLECTVEGTSNPNLYWYRQAAGRGLQLLFYSVGIGQISSEVPQNLSASRPQDRQFILSSKKLLLSDSGFYLCAWNQGGPNYGYTFGSGTRLTVV.

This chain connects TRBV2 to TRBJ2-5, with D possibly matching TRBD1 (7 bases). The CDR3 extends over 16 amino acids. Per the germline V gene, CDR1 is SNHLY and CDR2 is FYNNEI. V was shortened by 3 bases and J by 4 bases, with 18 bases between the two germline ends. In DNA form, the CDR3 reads TGTGCCAGCAGTGATCGCGGGACAGCCCTCGTAGAGACCCAGTACTTC. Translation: CASSDRGTALVETQYF. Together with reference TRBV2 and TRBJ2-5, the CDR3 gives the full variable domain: EPEVTQTPSHQVTQMGQEVILRCVPISNHLYFYWYRQILGQKVEFLVSFYNNEISEKSEIFDDQFSVERPDGSNFTLKIRSTKLEDSAMYFCASSDRGTALVETQYFGPGTRLLVL.

CDR3 loop: CASSHRDTEFQETQYF. The DNA of the CDR3 is TGTGCCAGCAGCCATCGGGACACCGAATTCCAAGAGACCCAGTACTTC. The chain recombines TRBV5-6 with TRBJ2-5; the D gene is possibly TRBD1 (6 bases). V lost 4 bases, J lost 1 base, and 17 bases lay in between. In germline, CDR1 is SGHDT, CDR2 YYEEEE. The CDR3 is 16 amino acids.

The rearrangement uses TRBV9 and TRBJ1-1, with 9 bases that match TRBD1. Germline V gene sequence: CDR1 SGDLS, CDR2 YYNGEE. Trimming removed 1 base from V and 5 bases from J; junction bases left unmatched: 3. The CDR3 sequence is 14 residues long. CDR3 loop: CASSVLGTGTEAFF. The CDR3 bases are TGTGCCAGCAGCGTACTAGGGACAGGGACTGAAGCTTTCTTT.

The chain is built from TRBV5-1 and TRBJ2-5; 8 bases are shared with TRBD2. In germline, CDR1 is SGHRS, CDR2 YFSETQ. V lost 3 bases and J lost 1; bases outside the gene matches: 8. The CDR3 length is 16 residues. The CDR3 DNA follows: TGCGCCAGCAGCTGGGGCGCGGGGGGTATCCAAGAGACCCAGTACTTC. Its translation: CASSWGAGGIQETQYF.

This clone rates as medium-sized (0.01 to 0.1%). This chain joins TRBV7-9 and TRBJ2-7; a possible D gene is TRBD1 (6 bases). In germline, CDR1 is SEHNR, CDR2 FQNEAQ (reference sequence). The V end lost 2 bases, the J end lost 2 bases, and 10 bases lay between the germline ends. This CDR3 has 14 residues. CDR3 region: CASSLLPGAYEQYF. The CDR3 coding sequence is TGTGCCAGCAGCTTATTACCAGGGGCCTACGAGCAGTACTTC.

The CDR3 coding sequence is TGTGCCAGCAGTTTGGGGACAGCTCCCAGTTATGGCTACACCTTC. It specifies CASSLGTAPSYGYTF. The chain carries TRBV7-2 and TRBJ1-2; 7 bases match TRBD1. The CDR3 is 15 residues long. Germline V CDR1 and CDR2: SGHTA, FQGNSA. V trimming: 6 bases; J trimming: 5 bases; junction bases outside the gene matches: 12.